These 26 T cell receptor beta chains were sequenced from one sample in a study of T cells in Graves' hyperthyroidism and ophthalmopathy. RNA transcripts gave rise to amplified TCR beta CDR3 regions. HTBI primers were used for first-round RT-PCR of the TCR CDR3. TCRdb processed the multiplex PCR reads anew with MiXCR; each CDR3 protein has one entry. Here the sample spans over 500,000 distinct CDR3 sequences, around 50% being singletons. Sequences were obtained from peripheral blood or thyroid tissue (not recorded which). These receptors were collected from an adult woman with Graves' disease, either hyperthyroidism or ophthalmopathy (not recorded which).

This clonotype appeared a single time. One end of the junction varies from germline; a read error may be responsible. Here the CDR3 reads CASSVGLAGTYEHYF. CDR3 DNA: TGTGCCAGCAGCGTAGGGCTAGCGGGGACCTACGAGCATTACTTC. This chain joins TRBV9 and TRBJ2-7; TRBD2 aligns across 9 bases. The CDR3 contains 15 residues. The V gene's germline CDR1 is SGDLS and CDR2 YYNGEE.

The chain carries TRBV7-8 and TRBJ2-7; D perhaps matches TRBD2 (6 bases). The germline V gene encodes CDR1 SGHVS and CDR2 FQNEAQ. This CDR3 has 16 amino acids. V lost 6 bases to trimming and J lost 3 bases, with 21 bases between them. The CDR3 is CASRRDPAGWGYEQYF. CDR3 nucleotide sequence: TGTGCCAGCAGACGCGATCCAGCGGGCTGGGGCTACGAGCAGTACTTC.

This rearrangement joins TRBV11-3 to TRBJ1-1; no firm D call. Germline V gives CDR1 SGHNT, CDR2 YENEEA. CDR3 size: 10 residues. Trimming removed 7 bases from V and 4 bases from J, with 4 bases in between. The CDR3 nucleotides are TGTGCCAGCACAGCCACTGAAGCTTTCTTT. Amino acids: CASTATEAFF.

The rearrangement links TRBV5-5 to TRBJ1-6; 7 bases match TRBD1. J gave up 8 bases and V 0 bases, and 5 bases lay outside the gene matches. The CDR3 spans 15 residues. CDR1 and CDR2 (germline): SGHKS, YYEKEE (reference sequence). The chain's CDR3 is CASSLATGWHSPLHF. Written as DNA, the CDR3 is TGTGCCAGCAGCTTGGCGACAGGGTGGCATTCACCCCTCCACTTT.

This clonotype appeared a few times. This chain connects TRBV7-9 to TRBJ1-1; 7 bases are a match to TRBD1. The CDR3 consists of 15 residues. CDR1 and CDR2 from the germline V gene are SEHNR and FQNEAQ (reference sequence). The J segment lost 7 bases and the V segment lost 5 bases, leaving 13 bases of the junction unmatched. In DNA form, the CDR3 reads TGTGCCAGCAGCCCGGGACAGTGGGTGGTTGGTGAAGCTTTCTTT. It translates to CASSPGQWVVGEAFF.

With regard to this clonotype: The junction departs from germline at one end; a sequencing error may be responsible. The chain couples TRBV2 to TRBJ1-5, with 7 nucleotides matching TRBD1. Germline CDR1 SNHLY, CDR2 FYNNEI. The CDR3 length is 17 residues. The CDR3 DNA reads TGTGCCAGCAGAGAAGACACAGGGGTGGGGGGCAATCAGCCCCAGCATTTT. It specifies CASREDTGVGGNQPQHF.

In this sample, this clonotype turned up a few times. The V call is TRBV7-2, the J call TRBJ2-6; D tentatively fits TRBD1 or TRBD2 (5 bases each). The CDR3 is made up of 17 amino acids. V lost 1 base and J 0 bases, leaving 10 bases between the germline ends. The germline V gene encodes CDR1 SGHTA and CDR2 FQGNSA. The CDR3 spells CASSLVAGASGANVLTF. The CDR3 DNA reads as TGTGCCAGCAGCTTAGTTGCCGGGGCCTCTGGGGCCAACGTCCTGACTTTC.

The gene calls are TRBV6-5 and TRBJ2-7; weak D call: TRBD1 (5 bases). V was clipped by 5 bases and J by 4 bases, with 12 bases between them. Germline CDR1 and CDR2: MNHEY and SVGAGI. The CDR3 spans 13 residues. This chain's CDR3 is CASSERQKYEQYF. In DNA form, the CDR3 reads TGTGCCAGCAGTGAAAGACAGAAATACGAGCAGTACTTC.

Worth noting for this clonotype: At one of its ends the junction is not consistent with the germline gene, which may arise from a read error. The chain couples TRBV9 to TRBJ2-7; D might be TRBD2 (5 bases). From germline, CDR1 is SGDLS and CDR2 YYNGEE. CDR3 length: 13 residues. The CDR3 reads CASSLTGAGKEYF. The DNA for the CDR3 is TGCGCCAGCAGCCTTACGGGCGCGGGTAAGGAGTACTTC. The variable domain in full, with the rest retrieved from reference TRBV9 and TRBJ2-7, is DSGVTQTPKHLITATGQRVTLRCSPRSGDLSVYWYQQSLDQGLQFLIQYYNGEERAKGNILERFSAQQFPDLHSELNLSSLELGDSALYFCASSLTGAGKEYFGPGTRLTVT.

This clonotype was counted many times. The genes are TRBV2 and TRBJ2-5; TRBD2 matches at 8 bases. Germline V CDR1 and CDR2: SNHLY, FYNNEI. V lost 6 bases, J lost 2 bases, and 5 bases stayed unmatched. The CDR3 runs 14 residues. CDR3 loop: CASRPGTSQETQYF. DNA of the CDR3: TGTGCCAGCAGGCCCGGGACTAGTCAAGAGACCCAGTACTTC.

The V and J genes are TRBV20-1 and TRBJ2-3; D is unresolved. Trimming took 6 bases from V and 8 from J, leaving 9 bases between them. CDR1 DFQATT and CDR2 SNEGSKA come from the germline V gene (reference sequence). The CDR3 contains 10 residues. DNA for the CDR3: TGCAGTGCAACCATGGGTACGCAGTATTTT. It translates to CSATMGTQYF.

This sequence joins TRBV4-1 and TRBJ1-1, with D possibly TRBD1 on 5 matching bases. Trimming shortened V by 2 bases and J by 10 bases, and 14 bases separated the two germline ends. The CDR3 loop spans 13 amino acids. Germline CDR1 MGHRA, CDR2 YSYEKL. The chain's CDR3 is CASSQTGSGVAFF. CDR3 coding DNA: TGCGCCAGCAGCCAAACAGGATCAGGCGTAGCTTTCTTT.

This rearrangement joins TRBV14 to TRBJ2-7, with 9 bases matching TRBD1. Germline V lookup: CDR1 SGHDN, CDR2 FVKESK. The CDR3 is 17 residues long. Trimming cost V 4 bases and J 2 bases; bases outside gene matches: 12. This CDR3 reads CASSLQGRQGGTYEQYF. DNA for the CDR3: TGTGCCAGCAGCCTCCAAGGGAGACAGGGGGGTACCTACGAGCAGTACTTC.

The chain employs TRBV7-2 and TRBJ2-5; the D is unclear. Germline values: CDR1 SGHTA, CDR2 FQGNSA. The CDR3 spans 13 residues. Trimming removed 2 bases from V and 1 base from J, with 5 bases in between. The CDR3 DNA sequence: TGTGCCAGCAGCTTAACAGCCCAAGAGACCCAGTACTTC. Its translation: CASSLTAQETQYF.

This clonotype came up many times. The gene calls are TRBV25-1 and TRBJ2-1; no clear D gene. The V and J ends lost 6 bases and 5 bases respectively, with 8 bases between them. Germline CDR1 MGHDK, CDR2 SYGVNS. The CDR3 runs 12 residues. In DNA, the CDR3 is TGTGCCAGCAGCGTAAATAACAATGAGCAGTTCTTC. Protein sequence: CASSVNNNEQFF.

The V gene is TRBV29-1, the J gene TRBJ1-1; D remains unclear. Per the germline V gene, CDR1 is SQVTM and CDR2 is ANQGSEA. V gave up 8 bases and J gave up 7 bases, with 11 bases separating them. This CDR3 is built from 10 residues. Written as DNA, the CDR3 is TGCAGCTTAGTACGGGATGAAGCTTTCTTT. Protein: CSLVRDEAFF.

This clonotype was recorded at least ten times. The chain is built from TRBV5-1 and TRBJ1-1, with 7 bases aligning to TRBD1. With V trimmed by 3 bases and J by 5 bases, 4 bases remained unmatched. CDR1 is SGHRS, CDR2 YFSETQ, per germline. There are 13 residues in the CDR3. The CDR3 spells CASSWDSRTEAFF. CDR3 bases: TGCGCCAGCAGCTGGGACAGCCGTACTGAAGCTTTCTTT.

This clonotype was observed at least ten times. V and J are TRBV7-6 and TRBJ2-5; D unclear. Deletions cut 0 bases from V and 1 base from J, with 9 bases between. Germline values: CDR1 SGHVS, CDR2 FNYEAQ. The CDR3 consists of 15 residues. For the CDR3, the DNA is TGTGCCAGCAGCTTAGCGTTTGGCACCCAAGAGACCCAGTACTTC. Amino acid sequence: CASSLAFGTQETQYF.

This clonotype appeared a few times. The chain joins TRBV19 to TRBJ1-5, with 8 bases aligning to TRBD1. The V segment lost 9 bases and the J segment 2 bases; nucleotides outside the gene matches: 15. Germline-derived CDR1 and CDR2 are LNHDA and SQIVND (reference sequence). The CDR3 length is 17 residues. The CDR3 DNA is TGTGCCAGCTCACCTCTCCCCGTGACAGGGGGCAATCAGCCCCAGCATTTT. Encoded protein: CASSPLPVTGGNQPQHF. Based on the CDR3 plus reference TRBV19 and TRBJ1-5, the full variable domain is DGGITQSPKYLFRKEGQNVTLSCEQNLNHDAMYWYRQDPGQGLRLIYYSQIVNDFQKGDIAEGYSVSREKKESFPLTVTSAQKNPTAFYLCASSPLPVTGGNQPQHFGDGTRLSIL.

The sample holds many counts of this clonotype. The genes are TRBV24-1 and TRBJ2-7, with 8 bases fitting TRBD1. This CDR3 contains 15 residues. V was pared by 2 bases and J by 3 bases, with 5 bases of the junction left unmatched. Germline V lookup: CDR1 KGHDR, CDR2 SFDVKD. Here the CDR3 DNA reads TGTGCCACCAGTGATTGGAAGGACAGGGTCTACGAGCAGTACTTC. Protein sequence: CATSDWKDRVYEQYF.

This clonotype has just a few counts. The chain combines TRBV27 with TRBJ1-1; possibly TRBD1 for D (6 bases). This CDR3 spans 13 amino acids. Germline CDR1 reads MNHEY; CDR2 reads SMNVEV (reference sequence). The ends were cut back, 2 bases at V and 11 bases at J, with 15 bases in the middle. CDR3 DNA: TGTGCCAGCAGTTTAAAGGCAGGGGTGAATGCTTTCTTT. Protein: CASSLKAGVNAFF.

This chain links TRBV10-3 with TRBJ2-5, with 9 bases fitting TRBD1. The CDR3 runs 22 residues. Per germline, CDR1 ENHRY and CDR2 SYGVKD. Losses at the gene ends were 6 bases for V and 4 bases for J; bases not matched to a gene: 30. In nucleotides, the CDR3 is TGTGCCATCAGGGGAGGACAGGGGCCCCCGGGCATGAAGGCAGGAATGAGAGAGACCCAGTACTTC. Translation: CAIRGGQGPPGMKAGMRETQYF.

There are many counts of this clonotype. The rearrangement links TRBV9 to TRBJ2-1; 14 nucleotides agree with TRBD2. V lost 1 base and J lost 7; bases outside the gene matches: 10. The CDR3 length is 18 residues. Germline loops: CDR1 SGDLS, CDR2 YYNGEE. The CDR3 loop is CASSVTDGTSGSWNEQFF. The DNA for the CDR3 is TGTGCCAGCAGCGTAACCGATGGGACTAGCGGGAGTTGGAATGAGCAGTTCTTC. Full variable domain (missing parts from reference TRBV9 and TRBJ2-1): DSGVTQTPKHLITATGQRVTLRCSPRSGDLSVYWYQQSLDQGLQFLIQYYNGEERAKGNILERFSAQQFPDLHSELNLSSLELGDSALYFCASSVTDGTSGSWNEQFFGPGTRLTVL.

There are a few counts of this clonotype. The V call is TRBV29-1, the J call TRBJ2-5, with 11 bases identical to TRBD2. From germline, CDR1 is SQVTM and CDR2 ANQGSEA. CDR3 length: 12 residues. With V trimmed by 7 bases and J by 7 bases, 5 bases remained unmatched. This chain's CDR3 is CSAGTSGATQYF. CDR3 nucleotides: TGCAGCGCAGGGACTAGCGGAGCGACCCAGTACTTC.

The chain recombines TRBV6-5 with TRBJ1-5; TRBD1 is a possible D gene (6 bases). CDR3 size: 15 residues. V lost 0 bases to trimming and J lost 4 bases, with 10 bases between them. Germline CDR1 is MNHEY and CDR2 is SVGAGI. The CDR3 DNA follows: TGTGCCAGCAGTTACTCAGGGCAGGGGAATCAGCCCCAGCATTTT. Protein: CASSYSGQGNQPQHF.

This clonotype was counted many times. The V and J genes are TRBV11-2 and TRBJ2-7; 7 bases align to TRBD2. This CDR3 is built from 14 residues. From germline, CDR1 is SGHAT and CDR2 FQNNGV. The V gene end was trimmed by 6 bases and the J gene end by 4 bases; junction bases not matched to a gene: 9. CDR3 nucleotide sequence: TGTGCCAGCAGTCAACTAGCGCGTTATTACGAGCAGTACTTC. It yields the protein CASSQLARYYEQYF.